These 27 T cell receptor beta chains were sequenced from one sample in a study of blood T cells in healthy people across ages. The use of a sample-barcoded 5' primer and a J-beta primer mix characterized a second PCR of about 6 to 11 cycles. One entry per CDR3 protein results from TCRdb running MiXCR on the 5' RACE reads. This repertoire shows roughly 1.7 million distinct CDR3 sequences, around 35% found once; its top ten account for 10% to 12%. Sequenced sample: blood. Receptor source: a woman aged 25 to 45 in good health.

This clonotype was counted a few times. V is TRBV10-3 and J is TRBJ1-1; 7 bases align to TRBD1. After removal of 0 bases from V and 3 bases from J, the junction contained 4 bases not matched to a gene. CDR3 length: 15 residues. Germline V gives CDR1 ENHRY, CDR2 SYGVKD. The CDR3 DNA reads TGTGCCATCAGTGAGTCGAGGGGGCTGGACACTGAAGCTTTCTTT. Its translation is CAISESRGLDTEAFF.

The chain uses TRBV20-1 and TRBJ1-6, with a weak D call TRBD1 (5 bases). The length of the CDR3 is 13 residues. Germline CDR1 DFQATT, CDR2 SNEGSKA (reference sequence). Deletions cut 4 bases from V and 7 bases from J, with 11 bases between. The chain's CDR3 is CSAKGSTNSPLHF. The CDR3 coding sequence is TGCAGTGCTAAGGGGTCTACGAATTCACCCCTCCACTTT.

This clonotype has only a few counts. V usage is TRBV27 and J usage is TRBJ2-3; D could derive from TRBD1 or TRBD2 (5 bases each). The CDR3 is 15 amino acids. Trimming stripped 7 bases from V and 0 bases from J, with 14 bases between. CDR1 MNHEY and CDR2 SMNVEV come from the germline V gene (reference sequence). The CDR3 reads CASIRDPFSTDTQYF. CDR3 DNA: TGTGCCAGCATCCGGGACCCATTTAGCACAGATACGCAGTATTTT.

This clonotype has a handful of counts. The chain joins TRBV25-1 to TRBJ1-6; possible D gene TRBD1, 5 bases. V lost 4 bases, J lost 0 bases, and 13 bases lay in between. There are 17 residues in the CDR3. Germline CDR1 reads MGHDK; CDR2 reads SYGVNS. The CDR3 region has the DNA TGTGCCAGCAGTGCCGGACAAGAATTCTCCTATAATTCACCCCTCCACTTT. Its translation: CASSAGQEFSYNSPLHF.

With regard to this clonotype: This may stem from a read error, because a much larger clone lies one nucleotide away. Since no conserved phenylalanine or tryptophan closes the CDR3, a read error is the likely cause. The chain is built from TRBV15 and TRBJ2-5; D gene unclear. CDR1 and CDR2 from the germline V gene are LNHNV and YYDKDF (reference sequence). The CDR3 loop spans 14 amino acids. Trimming shortened V by 0 bases and J by 2 bases, and 7 bases separated the two germline ends. The CDR3 sequence: CATSRDSPQETQYV. The CDR3 region has the DNA TGTGCCACCAGCAGAGATAGCCCTCAAGAGACCCAGTACGTC.

The chain combines TRBV7-9 with TRBJ1-2, with D possibly TRBD1 on 5 matching bases. In germline, CDR1 is SEHNR, CDR2 FQNEAQ (reference sequence). This CDR3 is built from 19 residues. Between the trimmed V and J ends, which lost 1 base and 1 base, there was a span of 22 bases. In DNA form, the CDR3 reads TGTGCCAGCAGCTTAGGCCCTCCGGATCCAGCAGGGTATAACTATGGCTACACCTTC. Translating it yields CASSLGPPDPAGYNYGYTF.

This clonotype was detected only a few times. The chain has TRBV6-1 and TRBJ2-3, with 8 bases fitting TRBD2. Germline CDR1 MNHNS, CDR2 SASEGT. The CDR3 extends over 16 amino acids. V shed 2 bases, J shed 3 bases, and the junction held 7 bases outside the gene matches. CDR3 in amino acids: CASSEFKAGETDTQYF. The CDR3 DNA sequence: TGTGCCAGCAGTGAATTCAAAGCGGGGGAAACAGATACGCAGTATTTT.

The chain couples TRBV6-2 or TRBV6-3 to TRBJ2-1, with a weak D call TRBD2 (6 bases). This CDR3 has 18 residues. Looked up from germline, CDR1 is MNHEY and CDR2 is SVGEGT. V gave up 3 bases and J gave up 9 bases, with 27 bases separating them. The CDR3 is CASSYYRSVDSGTSEQFF. Written as DNA, the CDR3 is TGTGCCAGCAGTTATTATCGATCCGTCGACTCAGGGACTTCTGAGCAGTTCTTC.

This clonotype was recorded a few times. The chain combines TRBV20-1 with TRBJ2-2, with 8 bases aligning to TRBD1. The CDR3 consists of 16 residues. Germline V gene lookup returns CDR1 DFQATT and CDR2 SNEGSKA (reference sequence). Trimming took 0 bases from V and 5 from J; bases not matched to a gene: 8. CDR3 bases: TGCAGTGCTAGAGATACTCAGGGGGCCATGACCGGGGAGCTGTTTTTT. Translated, it gives CSARDTQGAMTGELFF.

The CDR3 is CASTIVGRRMEQFF. CDR3 DNA: TGTGCCAGCACTATCGTCGGGAGGCGGATGGAGCAGTTCTTC. The V and J genes are TRBV28 and TRBJ2-1, with TRBD2 identical over 7 bases. The CDR3 is 14 amino acids. Germline V gene data show CDR1 as MDHEN and CDR2 as SYDVKM. V was pared by 7 bases and J by 10 bases, with 13 bases of the junction left unmatched.

The chain uses TRBV7-6 and TRBJ2-3; D unresolved. Trimming stripped 9 bases from V and 0 bases from J, with 13 bases between. CDR1 SGHVS and CDR2 FNYEAQ come from the germline V gene. The CDR3 totals 14 residues. The CDR3 nucleotides read TGTGCCAGTTCAAACGGAACTAGCACAGATACGCAGTATTTT. Residues: CASSNGTSTDTQYF. Combining the CDR3 with reference TRBV7-6 and TRBJ2-3 gives the whole variable domain GAGVSQSPRYKVTKRGQDVALRCDPISGHVSLYWYRQALGQGPEFLTYFNYEAQQDKSGLPNDRFSAERPEGSISTLTIQRTEQRDSAMYRCASSNGTSTDTQYFGPGTRLTVL.

With respect to this clonotype: An end of the junction differs from the germline gene, which may be a read error. J is TRBJ1-2 and V is TRBV20-1, with D hard to call. The germline CDR1 and CDR2 sequences are DFQATT and SNEGSKA (reference sequence). The CDR3 loop spans 16 amino acids. The DNA of the CDR3 is TGCAGTACTAGAGAAGAACCAGCGGGGAGAAACTATGGCTACACCTTC. This translates into CSTREEPAGRNYGYTF.

The chain couples TRBV29-1 to TRBJ1-2, with TRBD1 matching 7 bases. In germline, CDR1 is SQVTM, CDR2 ANQGSEA. Trimming removed 2 bases from V and 4 bases from J; junction bases left unmatched: 13. This CDR3 spans 16 amino acids. The CDR3 here is CSVEWGTAAAGYGYTF. The CDR3 nucleotides read TGCAGCGTTGAATGGGGGACAGCCGCGGCTGGCTATGGCTACACCTTC. The full variable domain, rest sourced from reference TRBV29-1 and TRBJ1-2, is SAVISQKPSRDICQRGTSLTIQCQVDSQVTMMFWYRQQPGQSLTLIATANQGSEATYESGFVIDKFPISRPNLTFSTLTVSNMSPEDSSIYLCSVEWGTAAAGYGYTFGSGTRLTVV.

On this clonotype: This may be a read error: a much more frequent sequence differs by one nucleotide. The chain is built from TRBV15 and TRBJ2-1, with TRBD2 as a possible D gene (5 bases). The CDR3 consists of 16 residues. CDR1 is LNHNV and CDR2 is YYDKDF in the germline V gene (reference sequence). The CDR3 loop is CASSRDGEFPYNEQFF. The CDR3 bases are TGTGCCTCCAGCAGAGATGGGGAGTTCCCCTACAATGAGCAGTTCTTC.

This clonotype has more than one count but fewer than ten. CDR3 amino acids: CASSFTGTSGGGTDTQYF. CDR3 nucleotides: TGTGCCAGCAGCTTCACCGGGACTAGCGGGGGGGGAACAGATACGCAGTATTTT. This sequence joins TRBV7-8 and TRBJ2-3, with 16 bases lining up with TRBD2. Germline V gene data show CDR1 as SGHVS and CDR2 as FQNEAQ. J lost 3 bases, V lost 3 bases, and 6 bases had no gene match. CDR3 length: 18 amino acids.

The chain employs TRBV6-5 and TRBJ2-3, with D perhaps matching TRBD2 (5 bases). The CDR3 totals 15 residues. Germline assignment: CDR1 MNHEY and CDR2 SVGAGI. V gave up 6 bases and J gave up 5 bases, with 18 bases separating them. The CDR3 sequence is CASSPGVGMGDTQYF. DNA of the CDR3: TGTGCCAGCAGCCCCGGGGTTGGGATGGGAGATACGCAGTATTTT.

The chain has TRBV28 and TRBJ1-2; the D gene is possibly TRBD1 (6 bases). V was clipped by 4 bases and J by 4 bases, with 10 bases between them. The CDR3 has 13 residues. Germline V gene data show CDR1 as MDHEN and CDR2 as SYDVKM. This CDR3 is CASSWDTRYGYTF. The CDR3 bases are TGTGCCAGCAGTTGGGACACCCGCTATGGCTACACCTTC.

The chain combines TRBV12-3 or TRBV12-4 with TRBJ2-3; D unresolved. V was shortened by 7 bases and J by 1 base, with 15 bases between the two germline ends. The CDR3 sequence is 15 residues long. The CDR3 nucleotides read TGTGCCAGCACCCCTAGGGCCCCGGGCACAGATACGCAGTATTTT. Its translation: CASTPRAPGTDTQYF.

J is TRBJ2-1 and V is TRBV10-3; the match to TRBD2 covers 7 bases. This CDR3 is 16 amino acids long. The J segment lost 1 base and the V segment lost 0 bases, leaving 3 bases of the junction unmatched. Germline CDR1 is ENHRY and CDR2 is SYGVKD. CDR3: CAISESTGGSYNEQFF. CDR3 DNA sequence: TGTGCCATCAGTGAGTCGACGGGAGGATCCTACAATGAGCAGTTCTTC.

V and J are TRBV6-6 and TRBJ1-2; D gene uncertain. Germline CDR1 MNHNY, CDR2 SVGAGI (reference sequence). The V and J ends lost 6 bases and 1 base respectively, with 9 bases between them. This CDR3 is built from 13 residues. The CDR3 spells CASSPKYNYGYTF. In DNA, the CDR3 is TGTGCCAGCAGCCCAAAATATAACTATGGCTACACCTTC.

CDR3: CASSLGKFF. The CDR3 bases are TGCGCCAGCAGCTTGGGGAAGTTCTTC. The chain joins TRBV5-1 to TRBJ2-1, with D unclear. The CDR3 has 9 residues. The V end lost 0 bases, the J end lost 14 bases, and 3 bases lay between the germline ends. Per germline, CDR1 SGHRS and CDR2 YFSETQ. The full variable domain, in which reference TRBV5-1 and TRBJ2-1 provide the parts outside the CDR3, is KAGVTQTPRYLIKTRGQQVTLSCSPISGHRSVSWYQQTPGQGLQFLFEYFSETQRNKGNFPGRFSGRQFSNSRSEMNVSTLELGDSALYLCASSLGKFFGPGTRLTVL.

The J gene is TRBJ2-2, the V gene TRBV6-2 or TRBV6-3, with 12 bases aligning to TRBD2. V lost 0 bases, J lost 1 base, and 3 bases stayed unmatched. This CDR3 has 18 amino acids. Per the germline V gene, CDR1 is MNHEY and CDR2 is SVGEGT. DNA of the CDR3: TGTGCCAGCAGTTACTCGGGGACTAGCGGGTGGAACACCGGGGAGCTGTTTTTT. Its translation: CASSYSGTSGWNTGELFF.

This clonotype was seen a handful of times. V usage is TRBV28 and J usage is TRBJ2-5; perhaps TRBD2 as D (7 bases). Per germline, CDR1 MDHEN and CDR2 SYDVKM. The CDR3 spans 16 residues. Trimming took 5 bases from V and 3 from J, leaving 19 bases between them. CDR3 nucleotide sequence: TGTGCCAGCAGTGGTCCAGGGGCTAGCGGAAAAGAGACCCAGTACTTC. The encoded protein is CASSGPGASGKETQYF.

As regards this clonotype: A much more abundant neighbour one base away suggests this may be a read error. The chain's CDR3 is CSARDPRGARVQTQYF. The CDR3 DNA reads as TGCAGTGCTAGAGATCCTAGGGGGGCCCGGGTCCAGACCCAGTACTTC. V gene TRBV20-1 combines with J gene TRBJ2-5, with D perhaps being TRBD1 or TRBD2 (6 bases each). Germline-derived CDR1 and CDR2 are DFQATT and SNEGSKA (reference sequence). V dropped 0 bases and J dropped 6 bases, with 20 bases sitting between them. The length of the CDR3 is 16 residues.

This clonotype was detected only a few times. An end of the junction does not agree with germline; a read error may underlie this. The chain joins TRBV4-1 to TRBJ2-7; 7 nucleotides line up with TRBD1. Germline V gene sequence: CDR1 MGHRA, CDR2 YSYEKL. The CDR3 runs to 15 residues. This CDR3 reads CASSQTRDRLYERYF. In nucleotides, the CDR3 is TGCGCCAGCAGCCAAACCCGGGACAGACTATACGAGCGGTACTTC.

This clonotype was counted many times. The CDR3 DNA reads TGTGCCAGCAGTGACGGAAATAGCGGGGGGTGCAGCACAGATACGCAGTATTTT. It codes for CASSDGNSGGCSTDTQYF. The V and J genes are TRBV6-4 and TRBJ2-3; TRBD2 aligns across 10 bases. The V gene end was trimmed by 2 bases and the J gene end by 0 bases; junction bases not matched to a gene: 8. Germline V gene lookup returns CDR1 MRHNA and CDR2 SNTAGT. This CDR3 has 18 amino acids.

This clonotype appeared a few times. The V and J genes are TRBV5-6 and TRBJ2-3; D unresolved. Germline-derived CDR1 and CDR2 are SGHDT and YYEEEE. This CDR3 spans 12 amino acids. V lost 8 bases and J 2 bases, leaving 9 bases between the germline ends. The CDR3 DNA follows: TGTGCCAGTAAGGGCCCCACAGATACGCAGTATTTT. Translating gives CASKGPTDTQYF.